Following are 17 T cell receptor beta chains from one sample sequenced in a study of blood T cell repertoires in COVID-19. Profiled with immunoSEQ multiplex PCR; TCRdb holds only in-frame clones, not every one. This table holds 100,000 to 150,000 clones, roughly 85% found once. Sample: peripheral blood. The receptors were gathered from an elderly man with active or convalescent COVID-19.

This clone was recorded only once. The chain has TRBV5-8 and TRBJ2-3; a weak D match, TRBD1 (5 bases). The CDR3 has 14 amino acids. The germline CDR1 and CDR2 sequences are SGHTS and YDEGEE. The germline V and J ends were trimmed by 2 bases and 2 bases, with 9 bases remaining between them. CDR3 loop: CASSFQGSTDTQYF. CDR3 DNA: TGTGCCAGCAGCTTCCAGGGCTCCACAGATACGCAGTATTTT.

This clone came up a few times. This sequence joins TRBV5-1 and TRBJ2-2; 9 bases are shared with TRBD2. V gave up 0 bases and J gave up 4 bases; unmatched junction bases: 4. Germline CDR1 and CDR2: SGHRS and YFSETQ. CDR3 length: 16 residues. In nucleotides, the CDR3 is TGCGCCAGCAGCTTGGTCGCAGCGGGAGGCACCGGGGAGCTGTTTTTT. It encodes CASSLVAAGGTGELFF.

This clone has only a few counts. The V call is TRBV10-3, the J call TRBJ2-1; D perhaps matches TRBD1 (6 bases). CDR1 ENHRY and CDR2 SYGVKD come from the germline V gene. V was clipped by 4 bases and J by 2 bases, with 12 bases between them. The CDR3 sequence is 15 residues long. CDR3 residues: CAISGSQGTYNEQFF. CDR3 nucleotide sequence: TGTGCCATCAGTGGGTCACAGGGAACCTACAATGAGCAGTTCTTC.

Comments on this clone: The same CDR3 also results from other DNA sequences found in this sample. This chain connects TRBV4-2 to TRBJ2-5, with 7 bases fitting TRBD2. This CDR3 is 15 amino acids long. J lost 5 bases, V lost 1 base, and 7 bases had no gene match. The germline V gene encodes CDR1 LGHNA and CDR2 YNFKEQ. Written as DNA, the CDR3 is TGTGCCAGCAGCCAAGTCCCCAGCGGGGAGGAGACCCAGTACTTC. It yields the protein CASSQVPSGEETQYF.

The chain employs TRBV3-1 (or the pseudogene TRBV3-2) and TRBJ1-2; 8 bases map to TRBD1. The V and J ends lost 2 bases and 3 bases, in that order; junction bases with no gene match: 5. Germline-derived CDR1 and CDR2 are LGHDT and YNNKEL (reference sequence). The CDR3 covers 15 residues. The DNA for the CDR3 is TGTGCCAGCAGCCAACAACTACAGGGGGACTATGGCTACACCTTC. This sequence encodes CASSQQLQGDYGYTF.

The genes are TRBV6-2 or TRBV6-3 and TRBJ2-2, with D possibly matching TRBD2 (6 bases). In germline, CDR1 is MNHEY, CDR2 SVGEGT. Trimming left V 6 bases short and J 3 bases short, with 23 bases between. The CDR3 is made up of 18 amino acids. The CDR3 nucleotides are TGTGCCAGCAGCTCCGCGGGGTGGCACCAGCGGGACACCGGGGAGCTGTTTTTT. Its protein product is CASSSAGWHQRDTGELFF.

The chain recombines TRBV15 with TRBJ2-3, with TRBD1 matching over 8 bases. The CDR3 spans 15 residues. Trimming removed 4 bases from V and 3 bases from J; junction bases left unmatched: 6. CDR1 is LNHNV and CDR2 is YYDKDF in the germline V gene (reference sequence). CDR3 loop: CATSKGQGVTDTQYF. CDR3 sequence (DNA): TGTGCCACCAGCAAAGGACAGGGTGTTACAGATACGCAGTATTTT. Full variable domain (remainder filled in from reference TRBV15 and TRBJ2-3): DAMVIQNPRYQVTQFGKPVTLSCSQTLNHNVMYWYQQKSSQAPKLLFHYYDKDFNNEADTPDNFQSRRPNTSFCFLDIRSPGLGDTAMYLCATSKGQGVTDTQYFGPGTRLTVL.

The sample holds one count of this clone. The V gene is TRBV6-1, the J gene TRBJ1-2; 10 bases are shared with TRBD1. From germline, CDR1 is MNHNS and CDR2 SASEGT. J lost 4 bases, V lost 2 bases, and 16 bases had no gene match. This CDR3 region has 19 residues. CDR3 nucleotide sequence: TGTGCCAGCAGTGAAACGAACCGGGACAGGGGACTTCTTGTCTATGGCTACACCTTC. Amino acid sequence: CASSETNRDRGLLVYGYTF.

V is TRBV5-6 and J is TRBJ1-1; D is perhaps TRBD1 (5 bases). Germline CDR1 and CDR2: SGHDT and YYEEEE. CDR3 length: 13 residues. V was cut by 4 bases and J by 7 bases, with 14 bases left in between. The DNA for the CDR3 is TGTGCCAGCAGCCGCATAGACGGGGGTGAAGCTTTCTTT. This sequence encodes CASSRIDGGEAFF.

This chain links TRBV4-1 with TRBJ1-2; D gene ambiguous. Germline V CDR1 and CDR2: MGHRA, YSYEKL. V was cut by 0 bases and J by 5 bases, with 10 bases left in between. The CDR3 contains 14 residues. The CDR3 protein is CASSQEVNFYGYTF. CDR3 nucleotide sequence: TGCGCCAGCAGCCAAGAGGTCAACTTTTATGGCTACACCTTC.

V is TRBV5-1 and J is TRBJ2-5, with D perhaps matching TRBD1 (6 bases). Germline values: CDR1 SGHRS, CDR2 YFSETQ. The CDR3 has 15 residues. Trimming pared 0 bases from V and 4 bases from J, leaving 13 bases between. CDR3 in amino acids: CASSLAGARRETQYF. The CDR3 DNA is TGCGCCAGCAGCTTGGCAGGGGCTCGAAGAGAGACCCAGTACTTC. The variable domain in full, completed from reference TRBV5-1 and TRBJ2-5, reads KAGVTQTPRYLIKTRGQQVTLSCSPISGHRSVSWYQQTPGQGLQFLFEYFSETQRNKGNFPGRFSGRQFSNSRSEMNVSTLELGDSALYLCASSLAGARRETQYFGPGTRLLVL.

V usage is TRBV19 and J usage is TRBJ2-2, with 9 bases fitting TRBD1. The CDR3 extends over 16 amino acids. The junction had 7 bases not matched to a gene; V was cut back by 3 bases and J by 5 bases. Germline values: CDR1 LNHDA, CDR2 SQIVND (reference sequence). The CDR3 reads CASSIGTGLGTGELFF. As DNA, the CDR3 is TGTGCCAGTAGTATTGGGACAGGGCTGGGGACCGGGGAGCTGTTTTTT.

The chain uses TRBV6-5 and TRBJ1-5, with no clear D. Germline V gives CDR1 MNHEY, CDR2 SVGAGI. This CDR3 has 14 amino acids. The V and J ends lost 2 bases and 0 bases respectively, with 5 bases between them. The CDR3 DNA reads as TGTGCCAGCAGTTACGCCGGTAGCAATCAGCCCCAGCATTTT. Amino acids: CASSYAGSNQPQHF.

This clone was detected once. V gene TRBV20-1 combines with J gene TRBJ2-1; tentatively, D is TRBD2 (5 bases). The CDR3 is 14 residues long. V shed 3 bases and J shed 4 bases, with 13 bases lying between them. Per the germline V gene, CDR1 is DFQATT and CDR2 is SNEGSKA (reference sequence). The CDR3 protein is CSASGGERYNEQFF. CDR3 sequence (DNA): TGCAGTGCTAGTGGTGGGGAGCGGTACAATGAGCAGTTCTTC.

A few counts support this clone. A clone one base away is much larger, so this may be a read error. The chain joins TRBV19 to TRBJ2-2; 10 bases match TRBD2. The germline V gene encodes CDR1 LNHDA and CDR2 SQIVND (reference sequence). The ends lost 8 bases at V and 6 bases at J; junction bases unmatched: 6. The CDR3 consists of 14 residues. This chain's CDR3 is CASYSGGWAGELFF. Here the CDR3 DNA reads TGTGCCAGTTATAGCGGGGGGTGGGCCGGGGAGCTGTTTTTT.

CDR3 bases: TGTGCTAGTGGTTGGGACACTCATCAGCCCCAGCATTTT. It is translated as CASGWDTHQPQHF. The chain recombines TRBV12-5 with TRBJ1-5, with TRBD1 as a possible D gene (6 bases). This CDR3 has 13 amino acids. Deletions cut 4 bases from V and 5 bases from J, with 9 bases between. Germline-derived CDR1 and CDR2 are LGHNT and FRNRAP.

The CDR3 sequence is CASSSRLAGVIASTDTQYF. The CDR3, as DNA: TGTGCCAGCAGCTCTCGACTAGCGGGGGTCATAGCTAGCACAGATACGCAGTATTTT. This sequence joins TRBV7-2 and TRBJ2-3, with 12 bases aligning to TRBD2. Per the germline V gene, CDR1 is SGHTA and CDR2 is FQGNSA. J was trimmed by 0 bases and V by 4 bases; bases with no gene match: 11. The CDR3 length is 19 residues.